This passage covers 5 T cell receptor beta chains from one sample sequenced in a study of shared clonotypes between healthy human individuals. The assay was immunoSEQ multiplex PCR, and TCRdb's table has in-frame clones only and misses some. The sample carries 850,000 to 1,200,000 clones, 75% recorded once. Material: memory CD4+ T cells sorted from blood. Subset indicated: CD45RA-negative fraction. The receptor source for this set is a man aged 18 to 30 in good health.

In regard to this clone: This specimen includes other DNA sequences encoding the same CDR3. The genes are TRBV5-1 and TRBJ2-5; 7 bases match TRBD2. The CDR3 runs 15 residues. From germline, CDR1 is SGHRS and CDR2 YFSETQ. With 0 bases clipped from V and 5 bases from J, the junction kept 7 bases outside the gene matches. For the CDR3, the DNA is TGCGCCAGCAGCTTGGGCCCGGGGGGTCGGGAGACCCAGTACTTC. Amino acid sequence: CASSLGPGGRETQYF. The full variable domain, in which reference TRBV5-1 and TRBJ2-5 provide the parts outside the CDR3, is KAGVTQTPRYLIKTRGQQVTLSCSPISGHRSVSWYQQTPGQGLQFLFEYFSETQRNKGNFPGRFSGRQFSNSRSEMNVSTLELGDSALYLCASSLGPGGRETQYFGPGTRLLVL.

This chain connects TRBV7-9 to TRBJ1-4; the D is unclear. Germline CDR1 and CDR2: SEHNR and FQNEAQ (reference sequence). CDR3 size: 15 residues. V shed 5 bases and J shed 6 bases, with 16 bases lying between them. CDR3 DNA sequence: TGTGCCAGCAGCCCATCCCTAGGTCGCCATGAAAAACTGTTTTTT. Translating it yields CASSPSLGRHEKLFF. The full variable domain, rest sourced from reference TRBV7-9 and TRBJ1-4, is DTGVSQNPRHKITKRGQNVTFRCDPISEHNRLYWYRQTLGQGPEFLTYFQNEAQLEKSRLLSDRFSAERPKGSFSTLEIQRTEQGDSAMYLCASSPSLGRHEKLFFGSGTQLSVL.

This clone was counted once. V gene TRBV6-5 combines with J gene TRBJ1-2, with D uncertain. Germline V gene sequence: CDR1 MNHEY, CDR2 SVGAGI. Trimming left V 6 bases short and J 2 bases short, with 16 bases between. The CDR3 extends over 15 amino acids. DNA of the CDR3: TGTGCCAGCAGCCGAAACCGGGCCTTAAACTATGGCTACACCTTC. Translating it yields CASSRNRALNYGYTF.

The J gene is TRBJ2-5, the V gene TRBV11-2, with 7 bases lining up with TRBD2. Germline lookup yields CDR1 SGHAT and CDR2 FQNNGV. Losses at the gene ends were 6 bases for V and 5 bases for J; bases not matched to a gene: 9. There are 14 residues in the CDR3. CDR3 region: CASRGWGGSETQYF. The CDR3 DNA follows: TGTGCCAGCAGAGGGTGGGGGGGGAGTGAGACCCAGTACTTC.

This clone was seen only once. Different DNA sequences within this sample yield the same CDR3. The chain uses TRBV28 and TRBJ1-4, with 8 positions matching TRBD1. Germline V gene data show CDR1 as MDHEN and CDR2 as SYDVKM. Trimming at V came to 4 bases and at J to 5 bases, leaving 3 bases not matched to a gene. CDR3 size: 14 residues. The CDR3 DNA is TGTGCCAGCAGTTCAGGGACAGGAAATGAAAAACTGTTTTTT. Translating it yields CASSSGTGNEKLFF.